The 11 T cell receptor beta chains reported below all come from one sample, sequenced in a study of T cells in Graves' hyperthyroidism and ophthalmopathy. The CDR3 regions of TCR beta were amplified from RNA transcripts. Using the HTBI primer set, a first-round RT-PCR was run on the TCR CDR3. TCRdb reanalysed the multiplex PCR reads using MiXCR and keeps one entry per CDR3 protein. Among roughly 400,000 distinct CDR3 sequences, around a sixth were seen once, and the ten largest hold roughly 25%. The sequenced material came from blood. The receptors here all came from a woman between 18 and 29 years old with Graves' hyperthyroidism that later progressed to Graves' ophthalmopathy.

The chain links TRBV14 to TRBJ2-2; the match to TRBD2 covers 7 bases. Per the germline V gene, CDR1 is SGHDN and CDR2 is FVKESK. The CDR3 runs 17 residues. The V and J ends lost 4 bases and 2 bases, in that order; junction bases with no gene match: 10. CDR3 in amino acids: CASSRLISGINTGELFF. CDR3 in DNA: TGTGCCAGCAGCCGCCTAATCAGCGGGATTAACACCGGGGAGCTGTTTTTT.

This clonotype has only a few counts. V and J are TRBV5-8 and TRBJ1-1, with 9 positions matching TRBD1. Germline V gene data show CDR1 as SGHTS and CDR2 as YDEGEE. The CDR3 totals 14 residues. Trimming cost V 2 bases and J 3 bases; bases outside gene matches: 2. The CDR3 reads CASSFDRGYTEAFF. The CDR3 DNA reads TGTGCCAGCAGCTTCGACAGGGGGTACACTGAAGCTTTCTTT.

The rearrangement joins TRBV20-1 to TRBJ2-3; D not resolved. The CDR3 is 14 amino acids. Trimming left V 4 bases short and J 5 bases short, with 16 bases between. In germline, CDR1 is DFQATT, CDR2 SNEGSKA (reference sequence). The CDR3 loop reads CSATLLGDLDTQYF. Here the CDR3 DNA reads TGCAGTGCTACCCTCCTTGGGGATTTAGATACGCAGTATTTT.

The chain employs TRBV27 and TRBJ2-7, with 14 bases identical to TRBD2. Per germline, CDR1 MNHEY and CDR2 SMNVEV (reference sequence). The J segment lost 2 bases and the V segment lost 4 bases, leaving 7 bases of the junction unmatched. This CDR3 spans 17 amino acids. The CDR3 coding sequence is TGTGCCAGCAGTTCGGGACTAGCGGGAGTCGTTGCCTACGAGCAGTACTTC. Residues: CASSSGLAGVVAYEQYF.

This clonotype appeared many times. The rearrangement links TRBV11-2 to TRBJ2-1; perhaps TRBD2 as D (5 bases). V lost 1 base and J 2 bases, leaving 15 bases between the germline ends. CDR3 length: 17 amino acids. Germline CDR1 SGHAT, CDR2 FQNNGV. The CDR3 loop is CASSLGRTLPPYNEQFF. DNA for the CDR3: TGTGCCAGCAGCTTAGGGCGGACTCTCCCTCCCTACAATGAGCAGTTCTTC.

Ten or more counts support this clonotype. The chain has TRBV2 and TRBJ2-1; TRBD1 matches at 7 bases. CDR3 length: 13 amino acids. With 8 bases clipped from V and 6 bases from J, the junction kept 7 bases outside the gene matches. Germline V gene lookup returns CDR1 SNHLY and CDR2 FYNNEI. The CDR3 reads CASSWTGPNEQFF. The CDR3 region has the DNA TGTGCCAGCTCCTGGACAGGTCCCAATGAGCAGTTCTTC.

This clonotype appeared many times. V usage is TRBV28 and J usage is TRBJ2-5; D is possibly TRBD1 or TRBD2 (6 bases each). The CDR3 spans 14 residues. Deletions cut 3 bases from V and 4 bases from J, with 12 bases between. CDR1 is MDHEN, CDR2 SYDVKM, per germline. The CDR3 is CASSLVGGLETQYF. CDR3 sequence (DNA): TGTGCCAGCAGTTTGGTGGGGGGCTTAGAGACCCAGTACTTC.

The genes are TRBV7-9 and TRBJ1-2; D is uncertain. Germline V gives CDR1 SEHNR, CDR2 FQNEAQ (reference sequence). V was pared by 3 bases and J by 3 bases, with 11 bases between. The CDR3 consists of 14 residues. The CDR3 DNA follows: TGTGCCAGCAGCTTTTCCGGGCCTTACTATGGCTACACCTTC. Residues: CASSFSGPYYGYTF.

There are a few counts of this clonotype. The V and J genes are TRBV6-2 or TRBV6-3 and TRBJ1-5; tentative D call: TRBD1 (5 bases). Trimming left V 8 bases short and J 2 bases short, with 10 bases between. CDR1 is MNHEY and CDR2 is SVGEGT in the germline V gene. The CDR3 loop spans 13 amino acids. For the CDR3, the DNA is TGTGCCAGCGCGTGGGGGGGCAATCAGCCCCAGCATTTT. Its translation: CASAWGGNQPQHF.

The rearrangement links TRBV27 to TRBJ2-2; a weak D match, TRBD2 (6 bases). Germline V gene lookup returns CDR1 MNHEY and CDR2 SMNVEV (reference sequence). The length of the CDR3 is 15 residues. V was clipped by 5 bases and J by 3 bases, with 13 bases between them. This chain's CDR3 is CASSPGLLDTGELFF. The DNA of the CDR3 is TGTGCCAGCAGTCCGGGACTGCTGGACACCGGGGAGCTGTTTTTT.

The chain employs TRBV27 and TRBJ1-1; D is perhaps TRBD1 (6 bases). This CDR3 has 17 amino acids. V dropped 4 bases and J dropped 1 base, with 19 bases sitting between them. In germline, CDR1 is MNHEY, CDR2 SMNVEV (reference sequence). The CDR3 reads CASSSIIPTGRNTEAFF. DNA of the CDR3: TGTGCCAGCAGTTCCATAATCCCCACAGGGAGGAACACTGAAGCTTTCTTT.